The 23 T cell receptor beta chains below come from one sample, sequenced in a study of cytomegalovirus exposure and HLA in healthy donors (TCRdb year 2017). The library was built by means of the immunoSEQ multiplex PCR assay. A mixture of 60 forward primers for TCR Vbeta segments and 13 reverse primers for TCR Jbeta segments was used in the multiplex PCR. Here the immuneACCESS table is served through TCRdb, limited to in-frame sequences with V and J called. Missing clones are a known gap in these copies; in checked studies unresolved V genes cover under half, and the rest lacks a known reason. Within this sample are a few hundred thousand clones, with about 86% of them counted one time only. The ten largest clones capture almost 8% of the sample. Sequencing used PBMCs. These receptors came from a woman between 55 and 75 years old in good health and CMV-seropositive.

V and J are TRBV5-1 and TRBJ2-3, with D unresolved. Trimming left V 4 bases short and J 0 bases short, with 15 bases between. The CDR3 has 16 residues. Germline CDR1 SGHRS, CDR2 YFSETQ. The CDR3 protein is CASSRLGRTSTDTQYF. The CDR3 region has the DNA TGCGCCAGCAGCCGTTTGGGCAGAACTAGCACAGATACGCAGTATTTT. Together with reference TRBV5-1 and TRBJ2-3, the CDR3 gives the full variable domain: KAGVTQTPRYLIKTRGQQVTLSCSPISGHRSVSWYQQTPGQGLQFLFEYFSETQRNKGNFPGRFSGRQFSNSRSEMNVSTLELGDSALYLCASSRLGRTSTDTQYFGPGTRLTVL.

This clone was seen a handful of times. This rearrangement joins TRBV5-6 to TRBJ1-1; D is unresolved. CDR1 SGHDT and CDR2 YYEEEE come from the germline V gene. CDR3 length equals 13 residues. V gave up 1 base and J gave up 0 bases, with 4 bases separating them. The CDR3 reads CASSLQMNTEAFF. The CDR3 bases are TGTGCCAGCAGCTTGCAAATGAACACTGAAGCTTTCTTT.

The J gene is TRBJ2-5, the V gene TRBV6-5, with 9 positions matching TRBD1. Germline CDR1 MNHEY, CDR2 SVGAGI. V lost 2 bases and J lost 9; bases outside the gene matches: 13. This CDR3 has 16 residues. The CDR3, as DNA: TGTGCCAGCAGTTACGTTTTACGGGGACAGGGTACGGCCCAGTACTTC. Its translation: CASSYVLRGQGTAQYF.

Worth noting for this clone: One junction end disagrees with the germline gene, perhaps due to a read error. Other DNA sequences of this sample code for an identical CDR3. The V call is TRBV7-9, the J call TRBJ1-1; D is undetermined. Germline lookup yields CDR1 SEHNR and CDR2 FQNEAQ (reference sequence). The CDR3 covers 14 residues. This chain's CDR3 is CASSLDHPGTEAFF. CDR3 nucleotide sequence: TGCGCCAGCAGCTTAGATCACCCGGGGACTGAAGCTTTCTTT.

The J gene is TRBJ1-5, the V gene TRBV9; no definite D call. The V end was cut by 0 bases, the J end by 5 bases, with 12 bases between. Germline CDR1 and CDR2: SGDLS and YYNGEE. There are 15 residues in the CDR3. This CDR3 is CASSVEAATDQPQHF. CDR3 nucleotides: TGTGCCAGCAGCGTAGAGGCAGCCACAGATCAGCCCCAGCATTTT. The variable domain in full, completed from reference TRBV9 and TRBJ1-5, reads DSGVTQTPKHLITATGQRVTLRCSPRSGDLSVYWYQQSLDQGLQFLIQYYNGEERAKGNILERFSAQQFPDLHSELNLSSLELGDSALYFCASSVEAATDQPQHFGDGTRLSIL.

This CDR3 is CASSEWSSGANVLTF. In DNA, the CDR3 is TGTGCCAGCAGTGAATGGAGCTCTGGGGCCAACGTCCTGACTTTC. The V and J genes are TRBV6-1 and TRBJ2-6; D gene uncertain. The length of the CDR3 is 15 residues. Between the trimmed V and J ends, which lost 2 bases and 0 bases, there was a span of 5 bases. From germline, CDR1 is MNHNS and CDR2 SASEGT.

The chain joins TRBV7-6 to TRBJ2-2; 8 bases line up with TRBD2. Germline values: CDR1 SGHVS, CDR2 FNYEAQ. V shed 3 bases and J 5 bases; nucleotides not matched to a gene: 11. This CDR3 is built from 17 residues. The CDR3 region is CASSLTLAGTGTGELFF. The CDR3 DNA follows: TGTGCCAGCAGCTTGACTTTAGCGGGGACGGGAACCGGGGAGCTGTTTTTT. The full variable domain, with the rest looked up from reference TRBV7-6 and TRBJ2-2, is GAGVSQSPRYKVTKRGQDVALRCDPISGHVSLYWYRQALGQGPEFLTYFNYEAQQDKSGLPNDRFSAERPEGSISTLTIQRTEQRDSAMYRCASSLTLAGTGTGELFFGEGSRLTVL.

The CDR3 nucleotides are TGTGCCAGCTCACCTGTAGGACAGGCTTTCTCCTACGAGCAGTACTTC. Translation: CASSPVGQAFSYEQYF. The rearrangement uses TRBV18 and TRBJ2-7, with TRBD1 matching over 7 bases. V shed 3 bases, J shed 0 bases, and the junction held 8 bases outside the gene matches. From germline, CDR1 is KGHSH and CDR2 LQKENI. The CDR3 is 16 amino acids.

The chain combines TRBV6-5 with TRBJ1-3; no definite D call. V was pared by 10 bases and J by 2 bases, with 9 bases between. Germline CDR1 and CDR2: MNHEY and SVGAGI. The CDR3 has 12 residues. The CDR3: CATLGAGNTIYF. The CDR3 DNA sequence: TGTGCCACCCTCGGAGCTGGAAACACCATATATTTT.

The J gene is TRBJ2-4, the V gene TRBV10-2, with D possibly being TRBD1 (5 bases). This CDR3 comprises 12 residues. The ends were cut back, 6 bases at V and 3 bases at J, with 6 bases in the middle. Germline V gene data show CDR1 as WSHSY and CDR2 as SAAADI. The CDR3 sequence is CASSDSKNIQYF. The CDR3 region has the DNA TGCGCCAGCAGCGACAGCAAAAACATTCAGTACTTC.

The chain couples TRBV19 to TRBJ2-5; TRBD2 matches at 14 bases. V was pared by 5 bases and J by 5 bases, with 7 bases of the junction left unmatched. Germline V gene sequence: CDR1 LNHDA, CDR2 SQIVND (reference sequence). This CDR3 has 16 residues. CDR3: CASSPTGLAGVETQYF. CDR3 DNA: TGTGCCAGTAGTCCAACGGGACTAGCGGGAGTGGAGACCCAGTACTTC.

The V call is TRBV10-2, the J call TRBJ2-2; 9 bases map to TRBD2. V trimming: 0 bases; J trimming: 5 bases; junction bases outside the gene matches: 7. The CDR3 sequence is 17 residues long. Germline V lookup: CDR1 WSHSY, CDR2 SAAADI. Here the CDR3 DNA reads TGCGCCAGCAGTGAGTCACTAGCGGGTTTGTGGACCGGGGAGCTGTTTTTT. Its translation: CASSESLAGLWTGELFF.

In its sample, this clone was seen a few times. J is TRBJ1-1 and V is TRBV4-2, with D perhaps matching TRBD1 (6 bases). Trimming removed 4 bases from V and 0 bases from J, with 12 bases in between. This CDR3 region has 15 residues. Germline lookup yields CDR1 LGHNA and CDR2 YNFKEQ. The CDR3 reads CASSPSGQVNTEAFF. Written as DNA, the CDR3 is TGTGCCAGCAGCCCGTCGGGACAAGTGAACACTGAAGCTTTCTTT.

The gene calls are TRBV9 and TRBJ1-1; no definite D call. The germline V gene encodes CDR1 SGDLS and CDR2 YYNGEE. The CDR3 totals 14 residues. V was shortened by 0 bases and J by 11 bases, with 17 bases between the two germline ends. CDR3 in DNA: TGTGCCAGCAGCGTAGATCTCCGGGCTGCGGGGGCTTTCTTT. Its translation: CASSVDLRAAGAFF.

The CDR3 spells CASGLVTLLASGANVLTF. CDR3 sequence (DNA): TGTGCTAGTGGTTTGGTAACCCTGCTAGCCTCTGGGGCCAACGTCCTGACTTTC. This chain links TRBV12-5 with TRBJ2-6; a possible D gene is TRBD2 (5 bases). The CDR3 has 18 amino acids. Between the trimmed V and J ends, which lost 0 bases and 0 bases, there was a span of 12 bases. From germline, CDR1 is LGHNT and CDR2 FRNRAP.

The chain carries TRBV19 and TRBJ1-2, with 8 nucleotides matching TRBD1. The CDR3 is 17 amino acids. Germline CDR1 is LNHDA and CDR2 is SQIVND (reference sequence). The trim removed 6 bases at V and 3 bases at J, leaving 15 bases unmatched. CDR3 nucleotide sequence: TGTGCCAGTAGGGACAGGGTCCCGAGAGAGGGGTACTATGGCTACACCTTC. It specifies CASRDRVPREGYYGYTF.

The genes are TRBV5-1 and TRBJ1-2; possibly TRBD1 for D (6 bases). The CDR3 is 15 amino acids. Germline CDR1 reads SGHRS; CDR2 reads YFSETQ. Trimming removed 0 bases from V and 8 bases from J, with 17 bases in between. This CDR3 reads CASSLAVQGNHGYTF. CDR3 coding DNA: TGCGCCAGCAGCTTGGCCGTGCAGGGGAATCACGGCTACACCTTC.

The CDR3 DNA reads as TGTGCCAGCAGCTTGGAGGGGGCTCACACAGATACGCAGTATTTT. Protein: CASSLEGAHTDTQYF. The rearrangement uses TRBV5-4 and TRBJ2-3; 7 bases map to TRBD1. The CDR3 spans 15 residues. Per the germline V gene, CDR1 is SGHNT and CDR2 is YYREEE (reference sequence). J lost 2 bases, V lost 0 bases, and 3 bases had no gene match.

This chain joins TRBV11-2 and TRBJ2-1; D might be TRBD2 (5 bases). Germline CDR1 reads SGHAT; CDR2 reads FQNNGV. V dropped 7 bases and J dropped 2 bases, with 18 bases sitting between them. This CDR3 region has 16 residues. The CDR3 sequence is CASKTGSHRTYNEQFF. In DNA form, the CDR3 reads TGTGCCAGCAAAACGGGATCCCACAGAACCTACAATGAGCAGTTCTTC.

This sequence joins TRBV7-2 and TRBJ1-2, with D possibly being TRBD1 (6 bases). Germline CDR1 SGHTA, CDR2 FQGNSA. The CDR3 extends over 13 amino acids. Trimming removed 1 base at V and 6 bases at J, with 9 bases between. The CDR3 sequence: CASSLDRTDGYTF. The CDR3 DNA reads TGTGCCAGCAGCTTAGACCGGACAGATGGCTACACCTTC. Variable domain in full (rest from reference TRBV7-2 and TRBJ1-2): GAGVSQSPSNKVTEKGKDVELRCDPISGHTALYWYRQSLGQGLEFLIYFQGNSAPDKSGLPSDRFSAERTGGSVSTLTIQRTQQEDSAVYLCASSLDRTDGYTFGSGTRLTVV.

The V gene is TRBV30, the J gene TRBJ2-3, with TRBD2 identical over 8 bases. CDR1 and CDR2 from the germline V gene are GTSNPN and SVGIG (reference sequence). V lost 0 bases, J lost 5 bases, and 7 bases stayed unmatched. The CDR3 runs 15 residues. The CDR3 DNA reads TGTGCCTGGAGTGTACAGCGGGGGCAAGGAGATACGCAGTATTTT. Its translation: CAWSVQRGQGDTQYF.

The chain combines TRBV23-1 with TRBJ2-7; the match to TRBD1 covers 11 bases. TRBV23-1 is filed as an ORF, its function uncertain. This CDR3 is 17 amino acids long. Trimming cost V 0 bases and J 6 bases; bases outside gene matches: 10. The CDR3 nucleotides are TGCGCCAGCAGTCAATCGTTGTCGGGACAGGGGGGATCCGAGCAGTACTTC. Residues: CASSQSLSGQGGSEQYF.

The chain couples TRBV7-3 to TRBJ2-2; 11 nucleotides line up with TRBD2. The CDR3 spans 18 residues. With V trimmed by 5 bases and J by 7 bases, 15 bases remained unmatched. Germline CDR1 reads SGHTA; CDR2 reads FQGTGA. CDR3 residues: CASSPGRTSGSLVGELFF. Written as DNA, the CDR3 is TGTGCCAGCAGCCCCGGGCGTACTAGCGGGAGTTTGGTCGGGGAGCTGTTTTTT.